This TCR beta chain originates from a study of T cells expressing NK-cell markers. The CDR3 extends over 15 amino acids. CDR1 and CDR2 from the germline V gene are LGHNA and YSLEER. Study-wide findings and caveats: CD8+ T cells in over 5 donors included dominant NKG2C+ clonotypes at roughly 1.0-7.5%.

About this clonotype: Its specificity is unknown.

Using the 5' RACE reads, TCRdb records one entry per CDR3 protein without DNA. Its table lists more than 250,000 distinct CDR3 sequences. Sequenced sample: blood T cells: a sorted CD56 or NKG2C T cell subset, CD4+ or CD8+ T cells, or bulk PBMC T cells (not recorded which). The chain couples TRBV4-3 to TRBJ2-7; with no DNA, the TCRdb D assignment of TRBD1 cannot be verified. This receptor was obtained from a young man in good health. The CDR3 loop is CASSQDHRVNYEQYF.